This T cell receptor (beta chain) was identified during a study of T cell repertoires in cytomegalovirus infection. Across the study: Well-studied HLA-B-restricted epitopes and recently identified HLA-C-restricted epitopes of CMV were both used in the study.

As for this clonotype: What it binds is not known.

TCRdb ran MiXCR on the reads and lists one entry per CDR3 protein. This repertoire shows fewer than 55,000 distinct CDR3 sequences, less than 20% found once; its top ten account for 80%. V gave up 4 bases and J gave up 1 base, with 11 bases separating them. Germline loops: CDR1 LGHNA, CDR2 YSLEER. The CDR3 length is 15 residues. The chain carries TRBV4-3 and TRBJ2-1, with a tentative D call TRBD2 (6 bases). This clonotype was obtained from a human donor in good health (CMV status not recorded). Some clones in this sample may be carry-over from other donors' samples. The sequenced sample was CD8+ T cells from cultured PBMCs, obtained from culture after CMV antigen stimulation. The CDR3 protein is CASSPGDSSYNEQFF. The CDR3 nucleotides read TGCGCCAGCAGCCCTGGGGACTCATCCTACAATGAGCAGTTCTTC.